These 24 T cell receptor beta chains came from one sample sequenced in a study of breast tumors, draining lymph nodes, adjacent tissues. MiXCR, applied by TCRdb to the multiplex PCR reads, yields one record per CDR3 protein. Seen here are 30,000 to 40,000 distinct CDR3 sequences, around 35% observed once, and the top ten hold around 9.9%. The sequenced material came from breast tumor tissue. Receptors originate from a female donor with breast cancer. Some clones in this sample may be carry-over from other donors' samples.

In this sample, this clonotype turned up once. This clone may be a read error of a much larger clone one base away. CDR3 sequence reads: CASTPGQDTRTGELLF. In nucleotides, the CDR3 is TGTGCCAGCACCCCTGGACAGGACACTAGGACCGGGGAGCTGCTTTTT. J is TRBJ2-2 and V is TRBV6-1; TRBD1 matches 7 bases. This CDR3 region has 16 residues. CDR1 is MNHNS, CDR2 SASEGT, per germline.

This clonotype has at least ten counts. V usage is TRBV9 and J usage is TRBJ2-3; D unclear. V gave up 0 bases and J gave up 1 base, with 6 bases separating them. Germline lookup yields CDR1 SGDLS and CDR2 YYNGEE. This CDR3 has 14 residues. The CDR3: CASSVEQRTDTQYF. CDR3 DNA sequence: TGTGCCAGCAGCGTAGAGCAACGCACAGATACGCAGTATTTT.

This clonotype was recorded at least ten times. This chain links TRBV5-4 with TRBJ2-1; 9 bases map to TRBD1. This CDR3 spans 15 amino acids. The ends lost 4 bases at V and 1 base at J; junction bases unmatched: 3. Germline V gene data show CDR1 as SGHNT and CDR2 as YYREEE (reference sequence). The CDR3 loop is CASSQTGGSYNEQFF. In DNA, the CDR3 is TGTGCCAGCAGCCAGACAGGGGGATCCTACAATGAGCAGTTCTTC.

This rearrangement joins TRBV5-1 to TRBJ1-2; the match to TRBD1 covers 9 bases. In germline, CDR1 is SGHRS, CDR2 YFSETQ. This CDR3 spans 14 amino acids. J gave up 4 bases and V 4 bases, and 5 bases lay outside the gene matches. The CDR3 region has the DNA TGCGCCAGCAGCGGGGACAGGGTGGGCTATGGCTACACCTTC. This codes for CASSGDRVGYGYTF.

This clonotype was detected many times. The chain couples TRBV20-1 to TRBJ2-7; possibly TRBD2 for D (6 bases). The V end lost 5 bases, the J end lost 7 bases, and 18 bases lay between the germline ends. Germline V gives CDR1 DFQATT, CDR2 SNEGSKA (reference sequence). This CDR3 spans 13 amino acids. The CDR3 DNA follows: TGCAGTGCTGGAGGGACCCTCCTCGGGGAGCAGTACTTC. As protein: CSAGGTLLGEQYF.

The rearrangement uses TRBV2 and TRBJ2-7; 7 positions match TRBD1. J was trimmed by 6 bases and V by 6 bases; bases with no gene match: 5. CDR1 is SNHLY, CDR2 FYNNEI, per germline. The CDR3 is 12 amino acids. CDR3 protein: CASRYSGGEQYF. The CDR3 region has the DNA TGTGCCAGCAGATATTCAGGGGGCGAGCAGTACTTC.

Ten or more counts support this clonotype. The chain carries TRBV7-9 and TRBJ2-1; a possible D gene is TRBD2 (5 bases). The CDR3 is 15 amino acids. Trimming took off 4 bases at V and 12 bases at J, with 22 bases between the two ends. Germline V gene sequence: CDR1 SEHNR, CDR2 FQNEAQ (reference sequence). The CDR3 spells CASSSQAGLAAGQFF. Written as DNA, the CDR3 is TGTGCCAGCAGCTCCCAGGCGGGCTTGGCAGCTGGGCAGTTCTTC.

This clonotype was seen a few times. The chain couples TRBV28 to TRBJ1-6, with D hard to call. CDR1 and CDR2 (germline): MDHEN, SYDVKM. The CDR3 has 13 amino acids. The V gene lost 5 bases and the J gene lost 5 bases, with 7 bases spanning the gap. The CDR3 sequence is CASSPRNNSPLHF. For the CDR3, the DNA is TGTGCCAGCAGTCCCCGAAATAATTCACCCCTCCACTTT. The whole variable domain, filled in from reference TRBV28 and TRBJ1-6, reads DVKVTQSSRYLVKRTGEKVFLECVQDMDHENMFWYRQDPGLGLRLIYFSYDVKMKEKGDIPEGYSVSREKKERFSLILESASTNQTSMYLCASSPRNNSPLHFGNGTRLTVT.

The chain joins TRBV4-3 to TRBJ1-5; D ambiguous. Trimming stripped 0 bases from V and 1 base from J, with 7 bases between. CDR3 length: 15 residues. Germline CDR1 and CDR2: LGHNA and YSLEER. CDR3 sequence reads: CASSQERASNQPQHF. DNA of the CDR3: TGCGCCAGCAGCCAAGAAAGAGCAAGCAATCAGCCCCAGCATTTT.

This clonotype came up a few times. The chain recombines TRBV9 with TRBJ2-5; TRBD1 matches 7 bases. In germline, CDR1 is SGDLS, CDR2 YYNGEE. Trimming removed 3 bases from V and 3 bases from J; junction bases left unmatched: 2. The CDR3 contains 13 residues. CDR3 protein: CASSAGTEETQYF. The CDR3 DNA reads as TGTGCCAGCAGCGCCGGGACAGAAGAGACCCAGTACTTC.

This clonotype was counted at least ten times. This chain uses TRBV5-8 with TRBJ2-5, with TRBD1 matching over 10 bases. The trim removed 4 bases at V and 5 bases at J, leaving 8 bases unmatched. This CDR3 comprises 15 residues. Per the germline V gene, CDR1 is SGHTS and CDR2 is YDEGEE. CDR3 in amino acids: CASSIGTGARETQYF. The CDR3 DNA reads as TGTGCCAGCAGCATCGGGACAGGGGCGAGGGAGACCCAGTACTTC.

The rearrangement links TRBV27 to TRBJ2-6; no reliable D call. This CDR3 has 16 amino acids. The V gene lost 5 bases and the J gene lost 0 bases, with 11 bases spanning the gap. The germline V gene encodes CDR1 MNHEY and CDR2 SMNVEV (reference sequence). CDR3 DNA: TGTGCCAGCAGTGCCCGACAAAGCTCTGGGGCCAACGTCCTGACTTTC. Translated: CASSARQSSGANVLTF. Full variable domain (rest looked up from reference TRBV27 and TRBJ2-6): EAQVTQNPRYLITVTGKKLTVTCSQNMNHEYMSWYRQDPGLGLRQIYYSMNVEVTDKGDVPEGYKVSRKEKRNFPLILESPSPNQTSLYFCASSARQSSGANVLTFGAGSRLTVL.

This clonotype was found a few times. The chain recombines TRBV18 with TRBJ1-2; 9 positions match TRBD1. The length of the CDR3 is 13 residues. J was trimmed by 8 bases and V by 1 base; bases with no gene match: 2. Per the germline V gene, CDR1 is KGHSH and CDR2 is LQKENI. CDR3 region: CASSPRQGVGYTF. The CDR3 coding sequence is TGTGCCAGCTCACCACGACAGGGGGTCGGCTACACCTTC.

In this sample, this clonotype turned up many times. This CDR3 is CASSRGTGGSNEQFF. The CDR3 bases are TGCGCCAGCAGCCGCGGGACAGGGGGATCCAATGAGCAGTTCTTC. The chain couples TRBV5-1 to TRBJ2-1; 11 positions agree with TRBD1. The trim removed 4 bases at V and 6 bases at J, leaving 6 bases unmatched. The germline V gene encodes CDR1 SGHRS and CDR2 YFSETQ. CDR3 length equals 15 residues.

The chain employs TRBV2 and TRBJ2-7, with D possibly matching TRBD1 (6 bases). V shed 7 bases and J shed 2 bases, with 9 bases lying between them. Germline V CDR1 and CDR2: SNHLY, FYNNEI. The CDR3 covers 12 residues. For the CDR3, the DNA is TGTGCCAGCACCCGGGACACCTACGAGCAGTACTTC. This gives the protein CASTRDTYEQYF.

Worth noting for this clonotype: This could be a read error, since a much larger clone is one nucleotide away. The chain couples TRBV7-9 to TRBJ2-2; 7 nucleotides match TRBD1. There are 16 residues in the CDR3. From germline, CDR1 is SEHNR and CDR2 FQNEAQ (reference sequence). DNA of the CDR3: TGTGCCAGCGGCTTCCCGGACAGGTCGGACACCGGGGAGCTGTTTTTT. Encoded protein: CASGFPDRSDTGELFF.

This clonotype was observed at least ten times. This chain joins TRBV12-3 or TRBV12-4 and TRBJ2-5; TRBD2 matches 8 bases. The ends lost 7 bases at V and 6 bases at J; junction bases unmatched: 10. This CDR3 is 14 amino acids long. The chain's CDR3 is CASTLSGSIKTQYF. CDR3 DNA: TGTGCCAGCACCTTGAGCGGGAGTATAAAGACCCAGTACTTC.

The rearrangement links TRBV29-1 to TRBJ1-2; D might be TRBD1 (5 bases). The CDR3 is 11 amino acids. The V end lost 3 bases, the J end lost 7 bases, and 9 bases lay between the germline ends. CDR1 and CDR2 (germline): SQVTM, ANQGSEA. The CDR3 loop reads CSVDWQGGYTF. As DNA, the CDR3 is TGCAGCGTTGATTGGCAGGGTGGCTACACCTTC.

By its share, this clonotype is medium-sized. The chain is built from TRBV2 and TRBJ2-7, with D tentatively TRBD1 (5 bases). The CDR3 totals 14 residues. The ends were cut back, 2 bases at V and 2 bases at J, with 10 bases in the middle. The V gene's germline CDR1 is SNHLY and CDR2 FYNNEI. The CDR3 reads CASSESGIAYEQYF. CDR3 nucleotides: TGTGCCAGCAGTGAATCAGGGATTGCCTACGAGCAGTACTTC.

The gene calls are TRBV3-1 and TRBJ1-1, with 10 bases matching TRBD1. The ends lost 4 bases at V and 10 bases at J; junction bases unmatched: 6. CDR1 and CDR2 from the germline V gene are LGHDT and YNNKEL (reference sequence). The CDR3 runs 13 residues. CDR3 sequence (DNA): TGTGCCAGCAGCCCCGACAGGGGGCTTTTAGCTTTCTTT. Its protein is CASSPDRGLLAFF.

The V and J genes are TRBV11-2 and TRBJ2-1, with 10 bases lining up with TRBD2. The germline CDR1 and CDR2 sequences are SGHAT and FQNNGV. This CDR3 has 16 amino acids. J lost 9 bases, V lost 1 base, and 9 bases had no gene match. The DNA for the CDR3 is TGTGCCAGCAGCTTAGGGACTAGCGGCCGGAAGAGTGAGCAGTTCTTC. Protein: CASSLGTSGRKSEQFF.

As for this clonotype: This may come from a read error, since a much larger clone is one base off. The J gene is TRBJ1-2, the V gene TRBV30; D possibly corresponds to TRBD1 (6 bases). Germline V gives CDR1 GTSNPN, CDR2 SVGIG (reference sequence). The V end lost 8 bases, the J end lost 7 bases, and 17 bases lay between the germline ends. The CDR3 contains 12 residues. For the CDR3, the DNA is TGTGCCCAGACGGGGGGCCGAAGTGGCTACACCTTC. Its protein product is CAQTGGRSGYTF.

The chain employs TRBV7-9 and TRBJ2-3, with D possibly matching TRBD2 (6 bases). Trimming removed 7 bases at V and 7 bases at J, with 12 bases between. In germline, CDR1 is SEHNR, CDR2 FQNEAQ (reference sequence). The CDR3 runs to 12 residues. In DNA form, the CDR3 reads TGTGCCAGCAACCTAGCGTCATATACGCAGTATTTT. Protein: CASNLASYTQYF.

This clonotype has just a few counts. The chain has TRBV5-4 and TRBJ2-1; D gene ambiguous. The CDR3 has 14 residues. Between the trimmed V and J ends, which lost 1 base and 4 bases, there was a span of 9 bases. CDR1 and CDR2 (germline): SGHNT, YYREEE (reference sequence). CDR3 sequence (DNA): TGTGCCAGCAGCTTGCTAGGGAAATACAATGAGCAGTTCTTC. Amino acid sequence: CASSLLGKYNEQFF.